This TCR beta chain was documented in a study of cytomegalovirus exposure and HLA in healthy donors. Use of 60 Vbeta and 13 Jbeta primers characterized the PCR. The assay was immunoSEQ multiplex PCR, and TCRdb's table has in-frame clones only and misses some. The sample gives 110,000 to 150,000 clones, 70% to 80% of which show up once; 5% to 5.5% is in the top ten. The CDR3 has 14 residues. J lost 1 base, V lost 5 bases, and 4 bases had no gene match. Germline V gene lookup returns CDR1 SGHTA and CDR2 FQGNSA. Comments on this clone: Its antigen remains unknown.

Findings and limits, study-wide: The classifier, whose performance was assessed in both the original and validation cohorts, reportedly diagnosed cytomegalovirus status with high specificity and sensitivity.

V gene TRBV7-2 combines with J gene TRBJ1-1, with 7 bases aligning to TRBD1. The clonotype comes from a male donor in good health and CMV-seronegative. Sequencing was done on a sample of PBMCs. CDR3 in DNA: TGTGCCAGCAGCGCGGGACAGCGGAACACTGAAGCTTTCTTT. Translated: CASSAGQRNTEAFF.